The present T cell receptor (beta chain) was sequenced within a study of blood T cells in healthy people across ages. Alongside a J-beta primer mix, a sample-barcoded 5' primer served in a second PCR lasting roughly 7 to 11 cycles. Using its own MiXCR run on the 5' RACE reads, TCRdb lists one record per CDR3 protein. The sample consists of more than 750,000 distinct CDR3 sequences, almost 30% of them appearing once. The CDR3 extends over 18 amino acids. Trimming took off 5 bases at V and 3 bases at J, with 25 bases between the two ends. Germline V CDR1 and CDR2: SGHVS, FNYEAQ. This same sample was also part of a study on T cells of mothers and their children. That paper notes: Material was donated by three healthy Caucasian mothers and their six children. RNA extracted was entirely used for cDNA synthesis, about 1.4 ug per 15 ul. The study obtained over 9 million TCR beta CDR3 reads per mother and a few million per child.

The sample taken for sequencing was blood. The clonotype comes from a woman in her forties in good health. The chain recombines TRBV7-6 with TRBJ2-5; no firm D call. The CDR3 is CASSPQWVQALVEETQYF. CDR3 in DNA: TGTGCCAGCAGCCCCCAATGGGTACAAGCCCTCGTGGAAGAGACCCAGTACTTC.